Given below is one TCR beta chain in context. Its antigen is not yet known. Base qualities were left out, and no much larger clone turns up one base away. This sample stems from a study of blood T cell repertoires in COVID-19 (dated by TCRdb to between 2020 and 2021). General notes on the study: Samples from collaborators originated in the United States, Italy and Spain and spanned both the acute and convalescent phases of COVID-19. Where available, HLA class I and class II types were obtained from metadata supplied by the sample provider rather than from assay-based typing. The prospective study material was composed of cDNA or gDNA derived from T cells, B-cell-depleted T cells, or PBMCs. The samples were drawn from the first 160 participants of the ongoing ImmuneRACE study and from more than 1,000 subjects provided by 6 global collaborators. The sample metadata nearly always contained a de-identified subject ID, COVID-19 status, age in years and sex. The repertoires were made available in a free public database intended to serve as a resource for research on the immune response to SARS-CoV-2. Deeply sampled blood TCRbeta repertoires from subjects exposed to, actively infected with, or recovered from COVID-19 were included in the dataset. The research as a whole found: Clinical and demographic metadata were provided uncurated, with the amount varying by source and participant.

CDR1 and CDR2 are drawn from the germline V gene: KGHSH, LQKENI. After removal of 3 bases from V and 5 bases from J, the junction retains 0 bases not matched to a gene. The CDR3 covers 14 residues, taking in both the cysteine and the phenylalanine. Only CDR3 DNA is held: 42 bases, read in frame from base 1. In the prospective study, participants were about 18 to 89 years old, resided in under 30 geographic areas of the United States, and were enrolled through a virtual design. To assign participants to cohorts, the prospective study relied on clinical history that participants themselves reported in a screening survey and a study questionnaire. Recovered participants in ImmuneRACE Cohort 3 were defined as having two consecutive negative NP/OP PCR tests, clearance from a healthcare professional, or resolution of symptoms. Each participant in the prospective study had whole blood, serum and a nasopharyngeal or oropharyngeal swab collected by mobile phlebotomists. Over a roughly two-month period, participants in the prospective study had the option of providing additional blood draws and questionnaires. Before DNA extraction, blood samples from the prospective study were shipped at room temperature or frozen.

The immunoSEQ Assay, a bias-controlled multiplex PCR, was used to amplify TCRbeta CDR3 regions from genomic DNA. Per the original workflow: Within the assay, amplification of reference gene primers was used to estimate how many nucleated cells each sample contained. To quantify the absolute abundance of each unique TCRbeta CDR3 rearrangement, sequence reads were collapsed and filtered. For each sample, productive Simpson clonality was calculated by taking the square root of Simpson's diversity index across productive rearrangements. Not all clones reach the TCRdb copy of this immuneACCESS table, which keeps in-frame sequences only. Checked studies attribute under half of the gap to unresolved V genes and leave the rest unexplained. V, J and clone size reflect that table, while D and trimming were determined from the DNA. Counted in this sample were approximately 350,000 clones; roughly 84% of them appeared once. 2.5% to 3.5% of the sample lies in the top ten.

This receptor was taken from a woman aged 25 to 45 who had recovered from COVID-19. The sequence links TRBV18 to TRBJ2-5; 13 bases in the middle match TRBD2. The sequenced material came from PBMCs or T cells enriched from blood (not recorded which). The CDR3 is CASSPGLAGETQYF. Here is the DNA: TGTGCCAGCTCACCGGGACTAGCGGGGGAGACCCAGTACTTC.